This TCR beta chain derives from a study of blood T cell repertoires in COVID-19. Study information: The study drew acute and convalescent COVID-19 samples from the United States, Italy and Spain. T cells, B-cell-depleted T cells, or PBMCs provided the cDNA or gDNA that served as material.

Trimming shortened V by 4 bases and J by 6 bases, and 11 bases separated the two germline ends. Germline loops: CDR1 SGHTA, CDR2 FQGNSA. The CDR3 sequence is 13 residues long. In the source study's methods: Amplification with reference gene primers provided the estimates of nucleated cell counts. Measured with immunoSEQ multiplex PCR; TCRdb has only the in-frame clones, and not every one. The D gene and trimming were derived from the DNA, and the V and J assignments and clone size from that table. The data contain 95,000 to 110,000 clones, 65% to 80% of them singletons. The sample comprised peripheral blood. This TCR was recovered from a man aged 65 to 79 with acute or convalescent COVID-19. V is TRBV7-2 and J is TRBJ2-3; TRBD1 is a possible D gene (5 bases). The CDR3 is CASSSTQGDTQYF. The CDR3 bases are TGTGCCAGCAGCTCGACCCAGGGCGATACGCAGTATTTT.